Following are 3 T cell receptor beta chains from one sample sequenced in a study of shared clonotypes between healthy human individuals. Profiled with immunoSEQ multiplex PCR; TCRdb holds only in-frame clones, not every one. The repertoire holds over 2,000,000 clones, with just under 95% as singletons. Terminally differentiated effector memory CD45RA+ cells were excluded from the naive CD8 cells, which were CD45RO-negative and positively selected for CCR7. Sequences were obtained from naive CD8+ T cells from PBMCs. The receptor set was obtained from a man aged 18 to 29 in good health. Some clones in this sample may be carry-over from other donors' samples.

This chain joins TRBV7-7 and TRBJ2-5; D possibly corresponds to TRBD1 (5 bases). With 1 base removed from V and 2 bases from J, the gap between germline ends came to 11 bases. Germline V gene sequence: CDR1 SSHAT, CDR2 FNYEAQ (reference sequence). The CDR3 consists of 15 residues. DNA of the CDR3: TGTGCCAGCAGCTTAGGCGGACACAAACAAGAGACCCAGTACTTC. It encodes CASSLGGHKQETQYF.

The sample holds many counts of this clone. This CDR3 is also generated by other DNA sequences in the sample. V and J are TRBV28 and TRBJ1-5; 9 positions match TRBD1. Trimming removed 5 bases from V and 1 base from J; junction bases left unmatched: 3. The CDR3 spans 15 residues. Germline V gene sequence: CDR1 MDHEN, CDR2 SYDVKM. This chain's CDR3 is CASSLQGASNQPQHF. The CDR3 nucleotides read TGTGCCAGCAGTCTACAGGGGGCGAGCAATCAGCCCCAGCATTTT. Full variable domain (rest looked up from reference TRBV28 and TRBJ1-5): DVKVTQSSRYLVKRTGEKVFLECVQDMDHENMFWYRQDPGLGLRLIYFSYDVKMKEKGDIPEGYSVSREKKERFSLILESASTNQTSMYLCASSLQGASNQPQHFGDGTRLSIL.

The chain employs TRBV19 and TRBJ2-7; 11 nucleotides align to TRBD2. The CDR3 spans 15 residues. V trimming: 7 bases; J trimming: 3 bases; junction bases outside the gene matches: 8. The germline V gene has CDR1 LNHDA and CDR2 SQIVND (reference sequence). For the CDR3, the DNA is TGTGCCAGTACCGCCGGGACTAGCGGTTACTACGAGCAGTACTTC. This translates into CASTAGTSGYYEQYF.